Here is one TCR beta chain with its context. The antigen is unknown. Per the germline V gene, CDR1 is MDHEN and CDR2 is SYDVKM. The CDR3 loop spans 12 amino acids. With 6 bases removed from V and 4 bases from J, the gap between germline ends came to 7 bases. The PCR used 60 Vbeta and 13 Jbeta primers. The protocol was immunoSEQ multiplex PCR, while the TCRdb copy is restricted to in-frame clones and leaves out a portion. Among about 140,000 clones listed, about 70% were seen once. The entry originates in a study of cytomegalovirus exposure and HLA in healthy donors. General study findings and limits: The study labeled around 160 TCR beta chains cytomegalovirus-associated. Most observed TCR sequences were rare, whereas some public TCRs were detected in many donors. Later analysis identified a missense DCLRE1C variant that was linked to TCR beta V- and J-gene trimming.

This receptor was taken from a male donor in good health and CMV-seronegative. Sequencing used PBMCs. V usage is TRBV28 and J usage is TRBJ1-5; possible D gene TRBD1, 5 bases. For the CDR3, the DNA is TGTGCCAGCAGGACAGTTAATCAGCCCCAGCATTTT. Its protein product is CASRTVNQPQHF.